The T cell receptor (beta chain) described here comes from a study of T cells expressing NK-cell markers. Background on the study: All TCR beta repertoires analysed originated from sorted CD3+CD56+NKG2C+, CD3+CD56+NKG2C- and CD3+CD56-NKG2C+ T cells.

The CDR3 has 14 amino acids. Looked up from germline, CDR1 is SGHRS and CDR2 is YFSETQ. As the method of synthesis, 5'RACE template switching with UMIs yielded TCR beta cDNA. TCRdb reanalyzed the 5' RACE reads and collapses them to one entry per CDR3 protein, without DNA. The sample is made up of 250,000 to 300,000 distinct CDR3 sequences, and the top ten hold approximately 0.42% of it. This sequence joins TRBV5-1 and TRBJ2-5. Input material: blood T cells: a sorted CD56 or NKG2C T cell subset, CD4+ or CD8+ T cells, or bulk PBMC T cells (not recorded which). The receptor was isolated from a man between 18 and 29 years old in good health. The CDR3 region is CASSRPEMEETQYF.